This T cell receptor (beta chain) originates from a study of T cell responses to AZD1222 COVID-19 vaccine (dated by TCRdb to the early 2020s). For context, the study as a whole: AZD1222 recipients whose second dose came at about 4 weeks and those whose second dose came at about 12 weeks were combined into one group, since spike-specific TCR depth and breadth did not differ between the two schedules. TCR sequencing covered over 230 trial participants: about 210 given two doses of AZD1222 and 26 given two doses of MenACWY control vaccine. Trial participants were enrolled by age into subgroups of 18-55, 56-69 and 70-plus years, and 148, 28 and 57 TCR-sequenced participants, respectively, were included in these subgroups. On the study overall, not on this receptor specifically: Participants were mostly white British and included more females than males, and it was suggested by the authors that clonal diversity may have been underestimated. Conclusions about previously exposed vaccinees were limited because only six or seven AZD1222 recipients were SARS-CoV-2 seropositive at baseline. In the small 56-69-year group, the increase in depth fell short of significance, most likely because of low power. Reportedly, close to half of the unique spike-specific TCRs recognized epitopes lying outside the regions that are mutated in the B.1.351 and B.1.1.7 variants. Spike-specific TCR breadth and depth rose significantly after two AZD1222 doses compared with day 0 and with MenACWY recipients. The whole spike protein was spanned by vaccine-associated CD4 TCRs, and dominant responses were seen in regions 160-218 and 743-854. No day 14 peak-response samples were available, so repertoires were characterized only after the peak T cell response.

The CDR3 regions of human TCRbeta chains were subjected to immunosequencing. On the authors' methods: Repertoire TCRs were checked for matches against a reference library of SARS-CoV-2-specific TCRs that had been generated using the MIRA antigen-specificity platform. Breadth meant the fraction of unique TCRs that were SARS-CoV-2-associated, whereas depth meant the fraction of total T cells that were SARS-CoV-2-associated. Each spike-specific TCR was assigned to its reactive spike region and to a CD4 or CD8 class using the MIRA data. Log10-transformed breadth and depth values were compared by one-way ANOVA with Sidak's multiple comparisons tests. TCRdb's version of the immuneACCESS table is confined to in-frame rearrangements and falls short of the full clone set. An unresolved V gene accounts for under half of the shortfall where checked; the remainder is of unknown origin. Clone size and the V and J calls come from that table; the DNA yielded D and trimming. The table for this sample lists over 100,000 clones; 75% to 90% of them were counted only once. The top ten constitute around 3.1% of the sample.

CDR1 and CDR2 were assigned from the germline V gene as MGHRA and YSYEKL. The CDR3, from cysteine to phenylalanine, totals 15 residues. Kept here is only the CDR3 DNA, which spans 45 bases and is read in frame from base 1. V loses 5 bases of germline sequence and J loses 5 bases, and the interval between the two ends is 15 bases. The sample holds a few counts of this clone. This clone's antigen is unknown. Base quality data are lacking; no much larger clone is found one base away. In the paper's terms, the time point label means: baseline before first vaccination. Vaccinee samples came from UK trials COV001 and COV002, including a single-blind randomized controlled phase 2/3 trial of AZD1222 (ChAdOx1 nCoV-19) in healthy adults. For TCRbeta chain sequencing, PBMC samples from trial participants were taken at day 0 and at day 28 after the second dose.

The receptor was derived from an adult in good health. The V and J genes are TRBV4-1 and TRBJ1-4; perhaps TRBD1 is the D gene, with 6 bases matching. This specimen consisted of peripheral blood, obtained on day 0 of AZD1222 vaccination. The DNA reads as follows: TGCGCCAGCAGCGGTCAGGGGTTGGAGAATGAAAAACTGTTTTTT. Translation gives CASSGQGLENEKLFF.